This T cell receptor beta chain was identified in a study of shared clonotypes between healthy human individuals. Germline values: CDR1 MRHNA, CDR2 SNTAGT. The V and J ends lost 6 bases and 5 bases, in that order; junction bases with no gene match: 23. The CDR3 loop spans 20 amino acids. The assay was immunoSEQ multiplex PCR, and TCRdb's table has in-frame clones only and misses some. The sample holds fewer than 600,000 clones, roughly 78% seen once. Study-level findings and limits: The authors sampled blood alone, and tissue repertoires likely differ.

Turning to this clone: Its matching antigen is unknown.

The genes are TRBV6-4 and TRBJ2-5, with 11 bases identical to TRBD2. Sequencing input: PBMCs. This receptor was obtained from a woman aged 40 to 50 in good health. Some clones in this sample may be carry-over from other donors' samples. The CDR3 here is CASSDPGPGETSGSRETQYF. DNA for the CDR3: TGTGCCAGCAGCGACCCGGGACCGGGGGAAACTAGCGGGAGTCGGGAGACCCAGTACTTC.